This TCR beta chain was recorded in a study of T cells after yellow fever vaccination. Study observations and caveats: Abundant clonotypes from the bulk population could have been carried over as contaminants into FACS-sorted repertoires. The study found a weaker secondary response that peaked faster, day 5 versus 15.

This clonotype turned up a few times. The target antigen is unknown. One entry per CDR3 protein, called by TCRdb with MiXCR from the 5' RACE reads. The sample carries roughly 260,000 distinct CDR3 sequences, under 15% recorded once. CDR1 is SGHTA and CDR2 is FQGTGA in the germline V gene. V was pared by 5 bases and J by 5 bases, with 8 bases of the junction left unmatched. The CDR3 length is 14 residues. Sequences were derived from CD4+ T cells sorted from PBMCs, sampled 45 days after the yellow fever booster vaccination. This sequence was found in a young man who received the YFV17D yellow fever vaccine. V gene TRBV7-3 combines with J gene TRBJ2-5; 7 nucleotides align to TRBD1. CDR3 DNA sequence: TGTGCCAGCAGCCTCGGGACAGCCAGGGAGACCCAGTACTTC. Protein product: CASSLGTARETQYF.